This paragraph reports one T cell receptor beta chain. Its target is unknown. The sample comes from a study of cytomegalovirus exposure and HLA in healthy donors. Study as a whole: Earlier findings included roughly 120 million unique TCR beta sequences obtained from 150 million to 200 million T cells.

V was shortened by 1 base and J by 8 bases, with 9 bases between the two germline ends. This CDR3 has 12 amino acids. Germline CDR1 SGHRS, CDR2 YFSETQ. Study results and caveats: Cytomegalovirus-associated status was assigned to about 180 TCR beta chains. A cluster of highly shared sequence variants was likely a sequencing artifact.

The PCR had 60 Vbeta and 13 Jbeta primers. As originally analysed: Per a later analysis, the number of unique TCR beta chains was roughly 80 million, of which some 9.9 million were shared. Sequencing was performed with immunoSEQ multiplex PCR; in TCRdb, only in-frame clones are kept and a portion is missing. The DNA gave D and trimming, while V, J and clone size come from that table. Seen here are some 150,000 clones, 80% to 85% observed once, and the top ten hold approximately 8.1%. The sequence was collected from a woman aged 50 to 60 in good health and CMV-seropositive. V gene TRBV5-1 combines with J gene TRBJ1-1; D is perhaps TRBD1 (5 bases). The sample comprised PBMCs. The chain's CDR3 is CASSLSGEEAFF. Written as DNA, the CDR3 is TGCGCCAGCAGCTTGTCGGGGGAAGAAGCTTTCTTT.